The rows below give T cell receptor beta chains drawn from one sample of a study of cytomegalovirus exposure and HLA in healthy donors. Generated by immunoSEQ multiplex PCR, the TCRdb table keeps only in-frame clones and is missing some. Of 160,000 or so clones detected, roughly four fifths appear once; the ten largest clones hold approximately 13%. Material for sequencing was PBMCs. Every receptor here comes from a woman between 45 and 60 years old in good health and CMV-seronegative. Both conserved end residues are part of each CDR3. The D gene is left open where the match is weak. The size field is filled for only some rows; it gives once, few, many or a size class.

d_call clone_size cdr3_length j_call v_call cdr3_nt cdr3_aa
- - 15 TRBJ2-1 TRBV7-2 TGTGCCAGCAGCTTAGAACAGGGCTCCTACAATGAGCAGTTCTTC CASSLEQGSYNEQFF
- - 15 TRBJ2-2 TRBV28 TGTGCCAGCAGTTTGGTCACTCCGCGAACCGGGGAGCTGTTTTTT CASSLVTPRTGELFF
TRBD2 - 14 TRBJ2-5 TRBV19 TGTGCCAGTAGTCCTAGCGGGGGGGCGGGGAACCAGTACTTC CASSPSGGAGNQYF
- - 16 TRBJ2-3 TRBV7-2 TGTGCCAGCAGCCGCAGGGACATACTAGGGGCAGATACGCAGTATTTT CASSRRDILGADTQYF
TRBD2 - 15 TRBJ2-1 TRBV9 TGTGCCAGCAGCGTAGGGGCGGGAGCGGCCGGTGAGCAGTTCTTC CASSVGAGAAGEQFF
TRBD1 - 15 TRBJ1-2 TRBV7-2 TGTGCCAGCAGCTTAGGGGACAGGGCGACCTATGGCTACACCTTC CASSLGDRATYGYTF
- - 12 TRBJ1-2 TRBV7-3 TGTGCCTCGAGGAAGGCCAACTATGGCTACACCTTC CASRKANYGYTF
TRBD1 - 12 TRBJ2-3 TRBV2 TGTGCCAGCAGCGGACAGGATGATACGCAGTATTTT CASSGQDDTQYF
- - 14 TRBJ2-3 TRBV6-5 TGTGCCAGCAGTTATCACATGAGCACAGATACGCAGTATTTT CASSYHMSTDTQYF
- - 11 TRBJ1-2 TRBV7-9 TGTGCCAGCAGCTTAAATAGTGGCTACACCTTC CASSLNSGYTF
- once 14 TRBJ2-2 TRBV5-1 TGCGCCAGCAGCTTAGCGTTGGACACCGGGGAGCTGTTTTTT CASSLALDTGELFF
- - 17 TRBJ1-1 TRBV21-1 TGTGCCAGCAGCAAACATTTAGACGGGGATATGAACACTGAAGCTTTCTTT CASSKHLDGDMNTEAFF
- - 15 TRBJ1-4 TRBV7-9 TGTGCCAGCAGCTTAGCAGGGGTCTCTAATGAAAAACTGTTTTTT CASSLAGVSNEKLFF
TRBD1 once 15 TRBJ2-7 TRBV6-5 TGTGCCAGCAGGGGGGACAGGGAAAAATTCCACGAGCAGTACTTC CASRGDREKFHEQYF
TRBD1 - 16 TRBJ1-4 TRBV9 TGTGCCAGCAGCCCGGGGACAGCCGCAACTAATGAAAAACTGTTTTTT CASSPGTAATNEKLFF
TRBD1 - 16 TRBJ2-1 TRBV28 TGTGCCAGCAGTTTACCCCTCGGGACAGGGCGGAATGAGCAGTTCTTC CASSLPLGTGRNEQFF
- - 15 TRBJ2-6 TRBV19 TGTGCCAGTAGTATCGGAGTTGGCTGGGCCAACGTCCTGACTTTC CASSIGVGWANVLTF
- - 14 TRBJ2-1 TRBV19 TGTGCCGGTAGTATATCGGCAGCGCTCCGGGAGCAGTTCTTC CAGSISAALREQFF
- - 15 TRBJ1-2 TRBV18 TGTGCCAGCTCACCACCGGAACAGCCACGTTCTGGCTACACCTTC CASSPPEQPRSGYTF
TRBD1 - 15 TRBJ2-2 TRBV11-3 TGTGCCAGCAGCTTCCAACAGGGGGTAGCCGGGGAGCTGTTTTTT CASSFQQGVAGELFF
TRBD2 - 14 TRBJ2-7 TRBV2 TGTGCCAGCAGTGAGGGATTTCGGGGGGACGAGCAGTACTTC CASSEGFRGDEQYF
- - 12 TRBJ1-4 TRBV5-4 TGTGCCAGCAGCTACCACAGGGAAAAACTGTTTTTT CASSYHREKLFF
TRBD1 - 14 TRBJ1-5 TRBV6-5 TGTGCCAGCAGCGCCGGGACAGGCAATCAGCCCCAGCATTTT CASSAGTGNQPQHF
TRBD2 - 14 TRBJ2-3 TRBV7-6 TGTGCCAGCGTGGGGACTCTAGCGGAGGATACGCAGTATTTT CASVGTLAEDTQYF
- - 13 TRBJ1-1 TRBV7-8 TGTGCCAGCAGCGCCCATGACGGCGGAGGGGCTTTCTTT CASSAHDGGGAFF
- - 15 TRBJ2-7 TRBV11-3 TGTGCCAGCAGCCTAGACAGTTCCCATTCCTACGAGCAGTACTTC CASSLDSSHSYEQYF
TRBD2 - 15 TRBJ2-3 TRBV2 TGTGCCAGCAGCGGGACTAGCCTTCCTAATGATACGCAGTATTTT CASSGTSLPNDTQYF
- - 12 TRBJ1-1 TRBV7-9 TGTTCCAGCTTGAGGGATGGGGCTGAAGCTTTCTTT CSSLRDGAEAFF
- - 15 TRBJ1-4 TRBV7-9 TGTGCCAGCAGCTTAGGCCAGGCAACTAATGAAAAACTGTTTTTT CASSLGQATNEKLFF
- - 14 TRBJ1-1 TRBV18 TGTGCCAGCTCACAGGAGACCGCGAACACTGAAGCTTTCTTT CASSQETANTEAFF
TRBD1 few 14 TRBJ2-2 TRBV25-1 TGTGCCAGCATGGGACAGGGGAACACCGGGGAGCTGTTTTTT CASMGQGNTGELFF
- - 15 TRBJ2-7 TRBV9 TGTGCCAGCAGCGTAGCTGAGGGGGTCATCTACGAGCAGTACTTC CASSVAEGVIYEQYF
TRBD2 few 14 TRBJ2-7 TRBV5-8 TGTGCCAGCAGCTTGGAGGGAGGGACCTACGAGCAGTACTTC CASSLEGGTYEQYF
TRBD2 - 14 TRBJ2-7 TRBV14 TGTGCCAGCAGCCGGACTAGCGGTCACTACGAGCAGTACTTC CASSRTSGHYEQYF
- - 13 TRBJ1-6 TRBV4-1 TGCGCCAGCAGCCAAGAGGCGGAATCACCCCTCCACTTT CASSQEAESPLHF
TRBD1 - 15 TRBJ2-7 TRBV7-6 TGTGCCAGCAGCCCCCTGACAGGGGGAGGCTACGAGCAGTACTTC CASSPLTGGGYEQYF
TRBD1 - 17 TRBJ1-4 TRBV28 TGTGCCAGCAGTTTAGTTTGGCAGGGACAGAGAAATGAAAAACTGTTTTTT CASSLVWQGQRNEKLFF
TRBD1 - 16 TRBJ1-2 TRBV5-4 TGTGCCAGCAGCTTGAGCGGGACAGGGGCGGTCTTTGGCTACACCTTC CASSLSGTGAVFGYTF
TRBD2 - 16 TRBJ2-1 TRBV11-2 TGTGCCAGCAGCCTCCGGGGAGGGAGCTCCTACAATGAGCAGTTCTTC CASSLRGGSSYNEQFF
TRBD1 - 14 TRBJ2-5 TRBV6-1 TGTGCCAGCAGGAGGACAGGGGACCAAGAGACCCAGTACTTC CASRRTGDQETQYF
TRBD2 - 14 TRBJ2-7 TRBV7-8 TGTGCCAGCAGCTTATATGGGGGAGGGCGGGAGCAGTACTTC CASSLYGGGREQYF
- - 16 TRBJ2-1 TRBV12-5 TGTGCTAGTGGTTCTCCTGCAGGTAGCTCCTACAATGAGCAGTTCTTC CASGSPAGSSYNEQFF
- once 15 TRBJ2-1 TRBV7-9 TGTGCCAGCAGCTTTTTCGGGGAGGCCAACAATGAGCAGTTCTTC CASSFFGEANNEQFF
- - 11 TRBJ2-3 TRBV30 TGTGCCTGGGGGGAGTCAGATACGCAGTATTTT CAWGESDTQYF
- once 14 TRBJ2-1 TRBV6-5 TGTGCCAGCAGTTACTCGACGAGAGGGTCTGAGCAGTTCTTC CASSYSTRGSEQFF
TRBD1 - 16 TRBJ1-3 TRBV7-2 TGTGCCAGCAGCTCCGGACAGGGGGCGTTGGGAAACACCATATATTTT CASSSGQGALGNTIYF
- few 16 TRBJ1-2 TRBV18 TGTGCCAGCTCACCCCCCTTGGCAGGGAGGTTCGATGGCTACACCTTC CASSPPLAGRFDGYTF
- - 13 TRBJ2-7 TRBV6-1 TGTGCCAGCAGTGCCAGCTCTAGAGGCGAGCAGTACTTC CASSASSRGEQYF
TRBD2 few 19 TRBJ2-5 TRBV11-3 TGTGCCAGCAGCCGCGGGACTAGCGGGGGGGGTTTAGACCAAGAGACCCAGTACTTC CASSRGTSGGGLDQETQYF
- - 14 TRBJ2-3 TRBV28 TGTGCCAGCAGCCCCCAACAGAACACAGATACGCAGTATTTT CASSPQQNTDTQYF
TRBD1 - 15 TRBJ2-1 TRBV7-9 TGTGCCAGCACTTCCCCGGGACAGTTTTCTAATGAGCAGTTCTTC CASTSPGQFSNEQFF
- - 15 TRBJ1-1 TRBV18 TGTGCCAGCTCACCTTCGGGGACTTTATACACTGAAGCTTTCTTT CASSPSGTLYTEAFF
TRBD1 - 13 TRBJ2-7 TRBV29-1 TGCAGCGTGATGGACAGGGGAGGCTACGAGCAGTACTTC CSVMDRGGYEQYF
- - 15 TRBJ2-1 TRBV25-1 TGTGCCAGCGTTGGCGGGCGCGGCTCTTACAATGAGCAGTTCTTC CASVGGRGSYNEQFF
TRBD1 - 16 TRBJ1-4 TRBV7-8 TGTGCCAGCAGCTCCCGGACAGGGCTGAATAATGAAAAACTGTTTTTT CASSSRTGLNNEKLFF
- - 12 TRBJ1-2 TRBV28 TGTGCCAGCAGTTTGCCCCAGTATGGCTACACCTTC CASSLPQYGYTF
- few 13 TRBJ2-3 TRBV29-1 TGCAGCGTTGAAACGGGGGTTAGAGATACGCAGTATTTT CSVETGVRDTQYF
TRBD2 - 16 TRBJ2-7 TRBV11-2 TGTGCCAGCAGCTTACGGGGAAAGGCGGGAGCCTACGAGCAGTACTTC CASSLRGKAGAYEQYF
- - 12 TRBJ2-2 TRBV6-5 TGTGCCAGCAGCCGCGATGCCGGGGAGCTGTTTTTT CASSRDAGELFF
TRBD2 - 16 TRBJ2-2 TRBV7-2 TGTGCCAGCAGCTCGGGACTAGCGGGGGGAGGCGGGGAGCTGTTTTTT CASSSGLAGGGGELFF